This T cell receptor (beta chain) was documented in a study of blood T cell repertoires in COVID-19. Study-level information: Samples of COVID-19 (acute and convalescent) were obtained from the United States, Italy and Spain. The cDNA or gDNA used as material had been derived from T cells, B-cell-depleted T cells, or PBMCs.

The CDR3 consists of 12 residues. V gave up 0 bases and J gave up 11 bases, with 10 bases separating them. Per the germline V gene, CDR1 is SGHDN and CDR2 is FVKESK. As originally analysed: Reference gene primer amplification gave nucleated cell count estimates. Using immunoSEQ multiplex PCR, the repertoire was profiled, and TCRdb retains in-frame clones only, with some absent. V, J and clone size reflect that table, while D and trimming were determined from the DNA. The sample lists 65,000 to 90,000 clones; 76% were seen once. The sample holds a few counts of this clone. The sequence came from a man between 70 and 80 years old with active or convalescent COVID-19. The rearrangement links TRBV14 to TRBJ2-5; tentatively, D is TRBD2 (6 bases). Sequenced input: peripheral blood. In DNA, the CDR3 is TGTGCCAGCAGCCAAGATCTAGGGAGGCAGTACTTC. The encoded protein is CASSQDLGRQYF.